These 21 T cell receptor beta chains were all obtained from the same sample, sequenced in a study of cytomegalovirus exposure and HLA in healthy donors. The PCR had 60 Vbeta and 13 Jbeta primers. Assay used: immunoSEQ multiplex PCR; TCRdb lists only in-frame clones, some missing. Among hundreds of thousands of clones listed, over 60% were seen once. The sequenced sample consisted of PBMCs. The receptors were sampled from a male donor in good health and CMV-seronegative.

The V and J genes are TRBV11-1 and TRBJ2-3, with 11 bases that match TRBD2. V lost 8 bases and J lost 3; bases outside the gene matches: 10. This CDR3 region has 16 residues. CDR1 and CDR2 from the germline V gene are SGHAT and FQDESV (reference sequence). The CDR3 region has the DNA TGTGCCAGCCGACCCTCCACTAGCGGGAGAACAGATACGCAGTATTTT. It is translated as CASRPSTSGRTDTQYF.

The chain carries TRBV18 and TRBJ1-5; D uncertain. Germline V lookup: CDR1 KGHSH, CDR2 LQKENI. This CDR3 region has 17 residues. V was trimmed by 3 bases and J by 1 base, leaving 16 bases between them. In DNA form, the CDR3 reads TGTGCCAGCTCACCCGGTAAGGGAGGCAAGAGCAATCAGCCCCAGCATTTT. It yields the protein CASSPGKGGKSNQPQHF.

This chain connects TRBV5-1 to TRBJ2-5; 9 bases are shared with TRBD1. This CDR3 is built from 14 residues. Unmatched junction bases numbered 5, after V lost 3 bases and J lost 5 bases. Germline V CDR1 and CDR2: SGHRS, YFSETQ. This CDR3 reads CASSSGTGKETQYF. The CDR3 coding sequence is TGCGCCAGCAGCTCGGGGACAGGGAAGGAGACCCAGTACTTC.

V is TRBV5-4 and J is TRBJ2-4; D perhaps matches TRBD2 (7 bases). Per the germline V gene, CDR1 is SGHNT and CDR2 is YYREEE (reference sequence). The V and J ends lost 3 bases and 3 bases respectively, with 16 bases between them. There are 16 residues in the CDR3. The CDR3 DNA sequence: TGTGCCAGCAGCTGGGGGGGGCCGATGGACAAAAACATTCAGTACTTC. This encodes CASSWGGPMDKNIQYF.

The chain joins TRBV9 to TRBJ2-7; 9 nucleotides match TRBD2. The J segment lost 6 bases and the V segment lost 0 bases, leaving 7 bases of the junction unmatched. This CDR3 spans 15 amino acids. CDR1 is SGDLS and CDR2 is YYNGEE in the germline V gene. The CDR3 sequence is CASSVDPSGNLEQYF. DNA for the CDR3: TGTGCCAGCAGCGTAGATCCTAGCGGGAACCTCGAGCAGTACTTC.

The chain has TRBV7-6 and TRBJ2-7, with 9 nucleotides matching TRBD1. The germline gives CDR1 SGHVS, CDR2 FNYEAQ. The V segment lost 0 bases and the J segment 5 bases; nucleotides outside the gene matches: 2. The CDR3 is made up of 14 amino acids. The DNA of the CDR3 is TGTGCCAGCAGCTTAGCGGACAGGGGCCACGAGCAGTACTTC. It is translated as CASSLADRGHEQYF.

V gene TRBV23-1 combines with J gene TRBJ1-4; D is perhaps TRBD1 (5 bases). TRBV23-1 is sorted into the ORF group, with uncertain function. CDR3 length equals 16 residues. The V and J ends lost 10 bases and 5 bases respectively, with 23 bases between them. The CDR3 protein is CATNQQVRGKNEKLFF. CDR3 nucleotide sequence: TGCGCCACAAACCAGCAGGTAAGGGGAAAGAATGAAAAACTGTTTTTT.

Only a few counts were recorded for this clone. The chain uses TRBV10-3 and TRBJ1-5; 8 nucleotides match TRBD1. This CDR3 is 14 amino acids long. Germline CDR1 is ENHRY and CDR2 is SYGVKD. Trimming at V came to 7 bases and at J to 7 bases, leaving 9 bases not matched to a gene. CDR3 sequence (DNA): TGTGCCATCACTCCGGACAGGGACGGCCAGCCCCAGCATTTT. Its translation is CAITPDRDGQPQHF.

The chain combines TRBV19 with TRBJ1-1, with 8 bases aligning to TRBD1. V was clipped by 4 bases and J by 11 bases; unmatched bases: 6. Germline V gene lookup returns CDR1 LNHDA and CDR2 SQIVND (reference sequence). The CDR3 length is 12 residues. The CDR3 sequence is CASSTRTGYAFF. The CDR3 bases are TGTGCCAGTAGTACCCGGACAGGGTACGCTTTCTTT.

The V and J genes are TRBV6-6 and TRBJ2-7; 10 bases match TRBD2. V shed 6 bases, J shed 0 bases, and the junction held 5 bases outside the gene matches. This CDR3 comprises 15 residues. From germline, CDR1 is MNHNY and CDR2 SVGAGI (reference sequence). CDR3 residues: CASSRTSGSSYEQYF. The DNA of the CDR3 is TGTGCCAGCAGCCGGACTAGCGGAAGCTCCTACGAGCAGTACTTC.

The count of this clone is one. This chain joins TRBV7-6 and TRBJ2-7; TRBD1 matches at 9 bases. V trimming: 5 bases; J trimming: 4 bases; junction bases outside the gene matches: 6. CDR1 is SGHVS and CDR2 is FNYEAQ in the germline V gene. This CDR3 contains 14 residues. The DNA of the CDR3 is TGTGCCAGCAGCCCCCCTGGGACAGGGTACGAGCAGTACTTC. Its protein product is CASSPPGTGYEQYF.

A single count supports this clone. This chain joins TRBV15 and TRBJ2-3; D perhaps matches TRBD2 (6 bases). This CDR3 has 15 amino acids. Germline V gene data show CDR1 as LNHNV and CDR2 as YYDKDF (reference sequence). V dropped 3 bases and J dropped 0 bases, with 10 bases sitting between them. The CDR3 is CATSSGAGSTDTQYF. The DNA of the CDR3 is TGTGCCACCAGCAGCGGAGCGGGCAGCACAGATACGCAGTATTTT. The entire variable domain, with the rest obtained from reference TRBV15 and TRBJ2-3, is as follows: DAMVIQNPRYQVTQFGKPVTLSCSQTLNHNVMYWYQQKSSQAPKLLFHYYDKDFNNEADTPDNFQSRRPNTSFCFLDIRSPGLGDTAMYLCATSSGAGSTDTQYFGPGTRLTVL.

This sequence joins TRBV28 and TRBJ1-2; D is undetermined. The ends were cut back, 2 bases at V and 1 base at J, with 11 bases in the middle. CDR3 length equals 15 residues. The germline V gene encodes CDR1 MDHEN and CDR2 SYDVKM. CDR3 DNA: TGTGCCAGCAGTTTAACGGCCAGCGATAACTATGGCTACACCTTC. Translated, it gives CASSLTASDNYGYTF.

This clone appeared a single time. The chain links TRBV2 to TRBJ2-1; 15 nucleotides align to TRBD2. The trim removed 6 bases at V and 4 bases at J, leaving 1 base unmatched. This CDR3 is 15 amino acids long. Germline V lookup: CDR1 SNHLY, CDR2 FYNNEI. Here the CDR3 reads CASRGTSGGYNEQFF. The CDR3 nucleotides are TGTGCCAGCAGAGGGACTAGCGGGGGGTACAATGAGCAGTTCTTC.

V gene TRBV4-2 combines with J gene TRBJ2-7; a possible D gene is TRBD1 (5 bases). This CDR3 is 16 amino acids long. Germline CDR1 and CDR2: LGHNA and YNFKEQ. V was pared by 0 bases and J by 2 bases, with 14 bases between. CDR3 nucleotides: TGTGCCAGCAGCCAAGAGGCAGGGCCCGAAACCTACGAGCAGTACTTC. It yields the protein CASSQEAGPETYEQYF.

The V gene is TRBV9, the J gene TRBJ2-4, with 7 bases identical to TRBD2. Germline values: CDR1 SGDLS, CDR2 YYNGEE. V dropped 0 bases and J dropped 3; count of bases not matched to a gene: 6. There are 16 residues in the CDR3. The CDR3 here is CASSVASSGNKNIQYF. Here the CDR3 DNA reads TGTGCCAGCAGCGTAGCGTCTAGCGGAAACAAAAACATTCAGTACTTC.

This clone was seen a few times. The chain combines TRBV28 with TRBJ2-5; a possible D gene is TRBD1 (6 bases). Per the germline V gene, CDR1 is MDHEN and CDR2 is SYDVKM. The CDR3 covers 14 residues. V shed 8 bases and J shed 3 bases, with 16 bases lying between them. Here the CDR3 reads CASAQQGMEETQYF. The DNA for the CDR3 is TGTGCCAGCGCTCAACAGGGTATGGAAGAGACCCAGTACTTC.

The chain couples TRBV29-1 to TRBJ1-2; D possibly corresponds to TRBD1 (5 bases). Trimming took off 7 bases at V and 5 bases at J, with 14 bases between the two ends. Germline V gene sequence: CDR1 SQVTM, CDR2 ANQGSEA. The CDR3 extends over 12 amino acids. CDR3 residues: CSGVGLGYGYTF. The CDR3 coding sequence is TGCAGCGGGGTGGGGCTGGGGTATGGCTACACCTTC.

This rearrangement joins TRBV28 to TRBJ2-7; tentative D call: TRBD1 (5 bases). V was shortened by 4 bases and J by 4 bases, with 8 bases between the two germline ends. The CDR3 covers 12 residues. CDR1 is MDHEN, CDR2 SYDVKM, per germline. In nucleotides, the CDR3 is TGTGCCAGCAGTTCAGGGTGGTACGAGCAGTACTTC. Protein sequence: CASSSGWYEQYF. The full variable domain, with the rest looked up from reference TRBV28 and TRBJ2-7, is DVKVTQSSRYLVKRTGEKVFLECVQDMDHENMFWYRQDPGLGLRLIYFSYDVKMKEKGDIPEGYSVSREKKERFSLILESASTNQTSMYLCASSSGWYEQYFGPGTRLTVT.

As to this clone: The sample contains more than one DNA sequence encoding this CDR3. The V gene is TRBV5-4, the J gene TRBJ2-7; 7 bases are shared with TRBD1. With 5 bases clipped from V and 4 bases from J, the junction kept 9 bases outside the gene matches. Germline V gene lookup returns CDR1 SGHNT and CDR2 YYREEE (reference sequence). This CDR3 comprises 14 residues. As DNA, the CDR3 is TGTGCCAGCAGTTCGGGCGACAGGGCTTACGAGCAGTACTTC. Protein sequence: CASSSGDRAYEQYF.

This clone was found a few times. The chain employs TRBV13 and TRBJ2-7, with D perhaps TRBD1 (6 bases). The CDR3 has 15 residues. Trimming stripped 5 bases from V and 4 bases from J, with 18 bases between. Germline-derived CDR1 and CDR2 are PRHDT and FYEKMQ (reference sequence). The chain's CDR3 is CASSRGRDTLYEQYF. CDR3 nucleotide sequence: TGTGCCAGCAGCCGGGGCCGGGACACCCTATACGAGCAGTACTTC.